Listed here is a single T cell receptor (beta chain). Living in about two dozen US areas, the participants were between roughly 18 and 95 years of age. Cohort 3 recovery required two negative PCRs, clearance, or symptom resolution. The data derive from a study of blood T cell repertoires in COVID-19. On the study more broadly: COVID-19 samples, acute and convalescent, were from the United States, Italy and Spain.

Produced via immunoSEQ multiplex PCR; TCRdb's table is partial and in-frame only. In the table there are 150,000 to 200,000 clones, approximately 80% of which are singletons. J gave up 2 bases and V 3 bases, and 10 bases lay outside the gene matches. Germline loops: CDR1 MGHRA, CDR2 YSYEKL. The CDR3 loop spans 17 amino acids. This clonotype originated in a man in his forties who had recovered from COVID-19. The sample taken for sequencing was PBMCs or T cells enriched from blood (not recorded which). The chain has TRBV4-1 and TRBJ2-1, with 7 bases lining up with TRBD2. CDR3 DNA sequence: TGCGCCAGCAGCCAGTTAGTTGGCGGGGGAACCTACAATGAGCAGTTCTTC. It yields the protein CASSQLVGGGTYNEQFF.